This is a list of T cell receptor beta chains from one sample in a study of blood T cell repertoires in COVID-19. Method: immunoSEQ multiplex PCR; TCRdb's copy keeps in-frame clones and lacks some. The table includes some 120,000 clones, about 80% detected once. The material sequenced was peripheral blood. These receptors all come from a human donor in a cohort sampled during active COVID-19. Each CDR3 is given with its conserved first and last residue. Each record gives: clone size, V gene, D gene, J gene, CDR3 protein, CDR3 DNA. The D gene is left open where the match is weak. Not all rows give a size; the values are once, few, many and, for expanded clones, a class.

abundance: .
v_gene: TRBV28
d_gene: TRBD1
j_gene: TRBJ2-3
CDR3aa: CASRTGGAKDTQYF
CDR3nt: TGTGCCAGCAGAACAGGGGGCGCAAAAGATACGCAGTATTTT

abundance: .
v_gene: TRBV5-1
d_gene: .
j_gene: TRBJ2-5
CDR3aa: CASRPTPQPETQYF
CDR3nt: TGCGCCAGCAGGCCAACCCCACAACCAGAGACCCAGTACTTC

abundance: .
v_gene: TRBV2
d_gene: TRBD2
j_gene: TRBJ2-2
CDR3aa: CASSSRTSGSVGELFF
CDR3nt: TGTGCCAGCAGTAGTAGGACTAGCGGGAGTGTCGGGGAGCTGTTTTTT

abundance: .
v_gene: TRBV7-2
d_gene: TRBD2
j_gene: TRBJ2-1
CDR3aa: CASSLYPRLAGYNEQFF
CDR3nt: TGTGCCAGCAGCTTATACCCCAGACTAGCGGGCTACAATGAGCAGTTCTTC

abundance: .
v_gene: TRBV28
d_gene: .
j_gene: TRBJ1-2
CDR3aa: CASRPTGQTGYGYTF
CDR3nt: TGTGCCAGCAGACCAACCGGCCAGACGGGCTATGGCTACACCTTC

abundance: .
v_gene: TRBV7-3
d_gene: .
j_gene: TRBJ2-6
CDR3aa: CASSLGEGYSGANVLTF
CDR3nt: TGTGCCAGCAGCTTGGGAGAAGGCTACTCTGGGGCCAACGTCCTGACTTTC

abundance: .
v_gene: TRBV29-1
d_gene: .
j_gene: TRBJ2-5
CDR3aa: CSVVGSTPEETQYF
CDR3nt: TGCAGCGTTGTCGGGAGCACCCCTGAGGAGACCCAGTACTTC

abundance: .
v_gene: TRBV28
d_gene: .
j_gene: TRBJ1-2
CDR3aa: CASSLSPRGRGYGYTF
CDR3nt: TGTGCCAGCAGTTTATCCCCCCGGGGAAGAGGCTATGGCTACACCTTC

abundance: .
v_gene: TRBV7-2
d_gene: .
j_gene: TRBJ2-5
CDR3aa: CASSATGRTQETQYF
CDR3nt: TGTGCCAGCAGCGCCACAGGACGGACCCAAGAGACCCAGTACTTC

abundance: .
v_gene: TRBV4-2
d_gene: TRBD1
j_gene: TRBJ1-2
CDR3aa: CASRPTGEGYGYTF
CDR3nt: TGTGCCAGCAGACCGACAGGGGAGGGCTATGGCTACACCTTC

abundance: .
v_gene: TRBV7-8
d_gene: .
j_gene: TRBJ2-1
CDR3aa: CASSLGQVNEQFF
CDR3nt: TGTGCCAGCAGCCTCGGCCAGGTCAATGAGCAGTTCTTC

abundance: .
v_gene: TRBV5-3
d_gene: TRBD2
j_gene: TRBJ2-2
CDR3aa: CARSLDLAGSTGELFF
CDR3nt: TGTGCCAGAAGCTTGGATCTAGCGGGTTCCACCGGGGAGCTGTTTTTT

abundance: .
v_gene: TRBV7-9
d_gene: TRBD1
j_gene: TRBJ1-2
CDR3aa: CASSRTGPHYGYTF
CDR3nt: TGTGCCAGCAGCCGGACAGGGCCACACTATGGCTACACCTTC

abundance: .
v_gene: TRBV9
d_gene: TRBD2
j_gene: TRBJ2-1
CDR3aa: CASSAPTSTSAPNSNEQFF
CDR3nt: TGTGCCAGCAGCGCGCCCACATCGACTAGCGCACCGAATTCTAATGAGCAGTTCTTC

abundance: few
v_gene: TRBV24-1
d_gene: TRBD1
j_gene: TRBJ2-5
CDR3aa: CATAGDRQETQYF
CDR3nt: TGTGCCACCGCCGGGGACAGACAAGAGACCCAGTACTTC

abundance: .
v_gene: TRBV28
d_gene: TRBD2
j_gene: TRBJ2-2
CDR3aa: CASSPPGLAGSGELFF
CDR3nt: TGTGCCAGCAGTCCACCGGGACTAGCGGGATCCGGGGAGCTGTTTTTT

abundance: .
v_gene: TRBV6-5
d_gene: TRBD1
j_gene: TRBJ1-2
CDR3aa: CASSRNRGLDGYTF
CDR3nt: TGTGCCAGCAGTAGAAACAGGGGGTTGGATGGCTACACCTTC

abundance: .
v_gene: TRBV6-5
d_gene: .
j_gene: TRBJ1-5
CDR3aa: CASSPRGSNQPQHF
CDR3nt: TGTGCCAGCAGCCCACGAGGAAGCAATCAGCCCCAGCATTTT

abundance: .
v_gene: TRBV2
d_gene: .
j_gene: TRBJ1-4
CDR3aa: CASSQVTNEKLFF
CDR3nt: TGTGCCAGCAGCCAGGTGACTAATGAAAAACTGTTTTTT

abundance: .
v_gene: TRBV5-5
d_gene: TRBD2
j_gene: TRBJ2-7
CDR3aa: CASSSHGGSEQYF
CDR3nt: TGTGCCAGCAGCTCGCACGGGGGGTCCGAGCAGTACTTC

abundance: .
v_gene: TRBV5-4
d_gene: TRBD1
j_gene: TRBJ2-2
CDR3aa: CASSKRTGVDTGELFF
CDR3nt: TGTGCCAGCAGCAAAAGGACAGGGGTGGACACCGGGGAGCTGTTTTTT

abundance: .
v_gene: TRBV14
d_gene: .
j_gene: TRBJ2-5
CDR3aa: CASSHWESQETQYF
CDR3nt: TGTGCCAGCAGCCATTGGGAGTCACAAGAGACCCAGTACTTC

abundance: .
v_gene: TRBV9
d_gene: TRBD2
j_gene: TRBJ2-7
CDR3aa: CASSVGGNEQYF
CDR3nt: TGTGCCAGCAGCGTGGGGGGGAACGAGCAGTACTTC

abundance: .
v_gene: TRBV7-2
d_gene: TRBD1
j_gene: TRBJ1-5
CDR3aa: CASSPRTGGQPQHF
CDR3nt: TGTGCCAGCAGCCCTAGGACAGGGGGTCAGCCCCAGCATTTT

abundance: .
v_gene: TRBV20-1
d_gene: .
j_gene: TRBJ2-1
CDR3aa: CSAADNEQFF
CDR3nt: TGCAGTGCCGCAGACAATGAGCAGTTCTTC

abundance: .
v_gene: TRBV10-1
d_gene: .
j_gene: TRBJ2-3
CDR3aa: CASSESKRERDTQYF
CDR3nt: TGCGCCAGCAGTGAGTCGAAGAGGGAGCGGGATACGCAGTATTTT

abundance: .
v_gene: TRBV19
d_gene: TRBD1
j_gene: TRBJ1-4
CDR3aa: CAAHGQGGEKLFF
CDR3nt: TGTGCCGCCCACGGACAGGGAGGCGAAAAACTGTTTTTT

abundance: few
v_gene: TRBV5-6
d_gene: TRBD2
j_gene: TRBJ2-2
CDR3aa: CASSLGLAGTGELFF
CDR3nt: TGTGCCAGCAGCTTGGGACTAGCGGGAACCGGGGAGCTGTTTTTT

abundance: .
v_gene: TRBV5-1
d_gene: TRBD2
j_gene: TRBJ2-1
CDR3aa: CASSSGLAGVEQFF
CDR3nt: TGCGCCAGCAGCTCCGGACTAGCGGGAGTTGAGCAGTTCTTC

abundance: .
v_gene: TRBV5-5
d_gene: .
j_gene: TRBJ2-6
CDR3aa: CASSLAQGDTGANVLTF
CDR3nt: TGTGCCAGCAGCTTGGCACAGGGAGACACTGGGGCCAACGTCCTGACTTTC

abundance: .
v_gene: TRBV27
d_gene: .
j_gene: TRBJ2-7
CDR3aa: CASRGTRHEQYF
CDR3nt: TGTGCCAGCAGGGGGACACGCCACGAGCAGTACTTC

abundance: .
v_gene: TRBV18
d_gene: .
j_gene: TRBJ2-7
CDR3aa: CASSPGTEQGSYEQYF
CDR3nt: TGTGCCAGCTCACCGGGTACTGAACAGGGCTCCTACGAGCAGTACTTC

abundance: few
v_gene: TRBV9
d_gene: .
j_gene: TRBJ1-1
CDR3aa: CASSAATGNTEAFF
CDR3nt: TGTGCCAGCAGCGCAGCTACGGGGAACACTGAAGCTTTCTTT

abundance: .
v_gene: TRBV7-9
d_gene: TRBD1
j_gene: TRBJ2-1
CDR3aa: CASSLGTGYNEQFF
CDR3nt: TGTGCCAGCAGCTTGGGGACAGGCTACAATGAGCAGTTCTTC

abundance: .
v_gene: TRBV15
d_gene: TRBD2
j_gene: TRBJ2-3
CDR3aa: CATSRPSGYTDTQYF
CDR3nt: TGTGCCACCAGCAGACCTAGCGGCTACACAGATACGCAGTATTTT

abundance: .
v_gene: TRBV12-3/TRBV12-4
d_gene: .
j_gene: TRBJ1-3
CDR3aa: CASSLFRKEAIYF
CDR3nt: TGTGCCAGCAGTTTGTTCCGGAAGGAGGCCATATATTTT

abundance: .
v_gene: TRBV7-8
d_gene: TRBD1
j_gene: TRBJ1-5
CDR3aa: CASSRTGTNQPQHF
CDR3nt: TGTGCCAGCAGCCGGACAGGGACTAATCAGCCCCAGCATTTT

abundance: .
v_gene: TRBV9
d_gene: TRBD1
j_gene: TRBJ1-4
CDR3aa: CASSAETGQGEEKLFF
CDR3nt: TGTGCCAGCAGCGCCGAAACGGGACAGGGCGAGGAAAAACTGTTTTTT

abundance: .
v_gene: TRBV7-2
d_gene: TRBD1
j_gene: TRBJ1-5
CDR3aa: CASSPERQGHQPQHF
CDR3nt: TGTGCCAGCAGCCCCGAAAGACAGGGTCATCAGCCCCAGCATTTT

abundance: .
v_gene: TRBV7-9
d_gene: .
j_gene: TRBJ2-1
CDR3aa: CASSLGWANEQFF
CDR3nt: TGTGCCAGCAGCTTAGGTTGGGCCAATGAGCAGTTCTTC

abundance: .
v_gene: TRBV28
d_gene: .
j_gene: TRBJ1-4
CDR3aa: CASFRTDTNEKLFF
CDR3nt: TGTGCCAGTTTTCGGACAGACACTAATGAAAAACTGTTTTTT

abundance: .
v_gene: TRBV3-1/TRBV3-2
d_gene: .
j_gene: TRBJ2-5
CDR3aa: CASSQKGGAETQYF
CDR3nt: TGTGCCAGCAGCCAAAAGGGGGGGGCGGAGACCCAGTACTTC

abundance: once
v_gene: TRBV12-3/TRBV12-4
d_gene: TRBD1
j_gene: TRBJ2-7
CDR3aa: CASRKGGPYEQYF
CDR3nt: TGTGCCAGCAGAAAAGGGGGCCCCTACGAGCAGTACTTC

abundance: few
v_gene: TRBV7-9
d_gene: .
j_gene: TRBJ2-3
CDR3aa: CASSVDSYTQYF
CDR3nt: TGTGCCAGCAGCGTTGACAGCTATACGCAGTATTTT

abundance: few
v_gene: TRBV19
d_gene: .
j_gene: TRBJ1-1
CDR3aa: CATSGGEGTTEAFF
CDR3nt: TGTGCCACCTCCGGGGGAGAGGGTACCACTGAAGCTTTCTTT

abundance: .
v_gene: TRBV5-1
d_gene: TRBD1
j_gene: TRBJ1-6
CDR3aa: CASSVRDRGDSPLHF
CDR3nt: TGCGCCAGCAGCGTCAGGGACAGGGGTGATTCACCCCTCCACTTT

abundance: .
v_gene: TRBV5-1
d_gene: TRBD2
j_gene: TRBJ2-2
CDR3aa: CASSSNIAGGNTGELFF
CDR3nt: TGCGCCAGCAGCTCTAACATCGCGGGGGGGAACACCGGGGAGCTGTTTTTT

abundance: .
v_gene: TRBV7-2
d_gene: .
j_gene: TRBJ2-1
CDR3aa: CASSWGQGTGNEQFF
CDR3nt: TGTGCCAGCAGCTGGGGACAAGGGACCGGGAATGAGCAGTTCTTC